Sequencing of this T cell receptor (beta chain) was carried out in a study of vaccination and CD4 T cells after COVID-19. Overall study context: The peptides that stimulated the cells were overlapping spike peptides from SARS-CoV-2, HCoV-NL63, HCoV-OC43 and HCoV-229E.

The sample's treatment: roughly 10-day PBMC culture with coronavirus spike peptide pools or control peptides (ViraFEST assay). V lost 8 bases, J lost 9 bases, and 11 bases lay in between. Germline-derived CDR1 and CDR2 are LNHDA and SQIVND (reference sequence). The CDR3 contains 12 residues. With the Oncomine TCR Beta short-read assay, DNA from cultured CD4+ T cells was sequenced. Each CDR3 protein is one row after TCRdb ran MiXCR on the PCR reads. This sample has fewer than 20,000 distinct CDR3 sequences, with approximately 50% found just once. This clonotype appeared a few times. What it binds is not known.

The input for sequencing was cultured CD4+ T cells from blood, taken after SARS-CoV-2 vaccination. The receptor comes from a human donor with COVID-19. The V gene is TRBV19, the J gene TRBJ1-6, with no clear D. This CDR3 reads CASSPGFSPLHF. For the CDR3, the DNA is TGTGCCAGTTCACCGGGATTTTCACCCCTCCACTTT.